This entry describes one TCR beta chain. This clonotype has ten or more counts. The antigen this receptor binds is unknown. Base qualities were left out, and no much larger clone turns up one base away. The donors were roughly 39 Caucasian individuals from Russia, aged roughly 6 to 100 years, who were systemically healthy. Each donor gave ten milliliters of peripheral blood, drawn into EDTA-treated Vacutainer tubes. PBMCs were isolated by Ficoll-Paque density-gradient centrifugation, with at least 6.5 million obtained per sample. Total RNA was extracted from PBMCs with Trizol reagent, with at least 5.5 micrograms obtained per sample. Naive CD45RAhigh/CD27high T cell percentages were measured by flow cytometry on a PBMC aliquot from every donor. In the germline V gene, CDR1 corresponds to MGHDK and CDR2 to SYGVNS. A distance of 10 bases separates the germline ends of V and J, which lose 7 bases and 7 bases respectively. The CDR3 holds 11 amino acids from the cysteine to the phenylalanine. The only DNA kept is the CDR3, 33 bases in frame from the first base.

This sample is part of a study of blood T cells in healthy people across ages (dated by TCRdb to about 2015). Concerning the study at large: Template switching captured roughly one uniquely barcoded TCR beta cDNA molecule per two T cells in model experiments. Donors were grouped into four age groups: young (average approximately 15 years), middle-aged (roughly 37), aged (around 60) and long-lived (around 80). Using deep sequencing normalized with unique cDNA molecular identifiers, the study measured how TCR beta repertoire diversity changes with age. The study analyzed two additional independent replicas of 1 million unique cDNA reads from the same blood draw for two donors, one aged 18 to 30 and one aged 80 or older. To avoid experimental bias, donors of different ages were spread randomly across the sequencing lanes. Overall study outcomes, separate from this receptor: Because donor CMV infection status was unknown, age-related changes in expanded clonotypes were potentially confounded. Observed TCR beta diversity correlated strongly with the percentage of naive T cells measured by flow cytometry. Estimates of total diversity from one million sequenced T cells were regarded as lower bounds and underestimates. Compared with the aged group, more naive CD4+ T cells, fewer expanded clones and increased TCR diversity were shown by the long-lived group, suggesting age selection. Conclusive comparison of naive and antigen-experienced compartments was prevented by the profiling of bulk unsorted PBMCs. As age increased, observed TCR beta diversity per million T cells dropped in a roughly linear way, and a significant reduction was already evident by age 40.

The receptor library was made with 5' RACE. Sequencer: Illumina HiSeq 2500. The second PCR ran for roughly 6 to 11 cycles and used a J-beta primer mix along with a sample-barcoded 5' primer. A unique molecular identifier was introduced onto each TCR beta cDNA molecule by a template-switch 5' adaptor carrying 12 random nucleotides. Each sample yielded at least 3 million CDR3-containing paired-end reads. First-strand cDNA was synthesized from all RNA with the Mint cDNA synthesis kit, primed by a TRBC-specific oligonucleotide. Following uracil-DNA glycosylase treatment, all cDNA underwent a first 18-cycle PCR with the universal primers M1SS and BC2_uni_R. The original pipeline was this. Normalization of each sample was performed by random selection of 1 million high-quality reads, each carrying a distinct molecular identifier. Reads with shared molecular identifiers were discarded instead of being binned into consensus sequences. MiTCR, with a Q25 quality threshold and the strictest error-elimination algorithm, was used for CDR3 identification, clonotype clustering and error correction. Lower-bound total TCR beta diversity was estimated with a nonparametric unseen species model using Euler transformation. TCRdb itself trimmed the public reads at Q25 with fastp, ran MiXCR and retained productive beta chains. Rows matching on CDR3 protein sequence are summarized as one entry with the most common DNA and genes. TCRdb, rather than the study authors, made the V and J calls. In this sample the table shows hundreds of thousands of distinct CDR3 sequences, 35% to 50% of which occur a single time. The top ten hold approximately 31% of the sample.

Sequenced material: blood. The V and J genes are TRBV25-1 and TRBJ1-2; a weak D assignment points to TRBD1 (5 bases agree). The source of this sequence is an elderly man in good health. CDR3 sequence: CASTGSGGYTF. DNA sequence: TGTGCCAGCACAGGGTCGGGTGGCTACACCTTC.